Presented here are 9 T cell receptor beta chains from one specimen sequenced in a study of cytomegalovirus exposure and HLA in healthy donors. TCRdb keeps only in-frame clones here, not all; method: immunoSEQ multiplex PCR. Among 150,000 to 250,000 clones, roughly 88% were seen once, and the ten largest hold around 15%. The material sequenced was PBMCs. Receptors originate from a young woman in good health and CMV-seropositive.

The chain is built from TRBV6-1 and TRBJ2-2; D is possibly TRBD1 (5 bases). V was shortened by 4 bases and J by 8 bases, with 14 bases between the two germline ends. CDR1 is MNHNS and CDR2 is SASEGT in the germline V gene. The CDR3 has 14 amino acids. The chain's CDR3 is CASSAQTDSGELFF. The DNA for the CDR3 is TGTGCCAGCAGTGCCCAGACAGACTCTGGGGAGCTGTTTTTT.

The J gene is TRBJ2-2, the V gene TRBV2, with TRBD2 matching over 8 bases. The CDR3 spans 13 residues. Unmatched junction bases numbered 5, after V lost 7 bases and J lost 7 bases. Germline V gene lookup returns CDR1 SNHLY and CDR2 FYNNEI. CDR3 in amino acids: CASTPREDGELFF. The CDR3 coding sequence is TGTGCCAGCACCCCGCGGGAGGACGGGGAGCTGTTTTTT.

The genes are TRBV6-6 and TRBJ2-1; maybe TRBD2 (6 bases). The CDR3 totals 13 residues. Trimming shortened V by 6 bases and J by 3 bases, and 9 bases separated the two germline ends. The germline gives CDR1 MNHNY, CDR2 SVGAGI (reference sequence). Here the CDR3 DNA reads TGTGCCAGCAGCGGACTAAACTACAATGAGCAGTTCTTC. Translation gives CASSGLNYNEQFF.

The chain joins TRBV7-2 to TRBJ2-1, with D maybe TRBD2 (6 bases). V lost 1 base to trimming and J lost 2 bases, with 12 bases between them. The germline V gene encodes CDR1 SGHTA and CDR2 FQGNSA. The CDR3 length is 16 residues. CDR3 sequence: CASSLVVGGPYNEQFF. DNA for the CDR3: TGTGCCAGCAGCTTAGTGGTGGGAGGCCCCTACAATGAGCAGTTCTTC.

This chain joins TRBV25-1 and TRBJ2-3; TRBD1 agrees at 7 bases. V shed 6 bases and J 3 bases; nucleotides not matched to a gene: 0. CDR1 is MGHDK and CDR2 is SYGVNS in the germline V gene. The CDR3 covers 12 residues. CDR3 DNA: TGTGCCAGCAGGGACAGGACAGATACGCAGTATTTT. Translation gives CASRDRTDTQYF.

V and J are TRBV7-8 and TRBJ2-1; TRBD1 matches at 10 bases. CDR1 SGHVS and CDR2 FQNEAQ come from the germline V gene. The ends lost 5 bases at V and 9 bases at J; junction bases unmatched: 19. This CDR3 is built from 18 residues. The CDR3 DNA reads as TGTGCCAGCAGCCCACTGGTCCCTCCGGGACAGGGGTCCAGTGAGCAGTTCTTC. As protein: CASSPLVPPGQGSSEQFF.

The chain joins TRBV6-6 to TRBJ1-3; D is unclear. This CDR3 has 16 residues. The germline CDR1 and CDR2 sequences are MNHNY and SVGAGI (reference sequence). V dropped 4 bases and J dropped 1 base, with 14 bases sitting between them. The chain's CDR3 is CASSFLNSGSGNTIYF. CDR3 coding DNA: TGTGCCAGCAGTTTTCTCAACTCGGGATCTGGAAACACCATATATTTT.

This rearrangement joins TRBV5-6 to TRBJ1-1; no clear D. The CDR3 has 14 residues. Per germline, CDR1 SGHDT and CDR2 YYEEEE. Trimming took 1 base from V and 1 from J, leaving 8 bases between them. CDR3 bases: TGTGCCAGCAGCTTGAGTTCGAGGAACACTGAAGCTTTCTTT. Encoded protein: CASSLSSRNTEAFF.

This rearrangement joins TRBV4-1 to TRBJ1-2, with D possibly matching TRBD1 (6 bases). Germline CDR1 and CDR2: MGHRA and YSYEKL. The CDR3 has 16 residues. Trimming took off 1 base at V and 3 bases at J, with 15 bases between the two ends. The CDR3 here is CASSQGGTGPYYGYTF. The DNA for the CDR3 is TGCGCCAGCAGCCAAGGGGGAACAGGGCCCTACTATGGCTACACCTTC.